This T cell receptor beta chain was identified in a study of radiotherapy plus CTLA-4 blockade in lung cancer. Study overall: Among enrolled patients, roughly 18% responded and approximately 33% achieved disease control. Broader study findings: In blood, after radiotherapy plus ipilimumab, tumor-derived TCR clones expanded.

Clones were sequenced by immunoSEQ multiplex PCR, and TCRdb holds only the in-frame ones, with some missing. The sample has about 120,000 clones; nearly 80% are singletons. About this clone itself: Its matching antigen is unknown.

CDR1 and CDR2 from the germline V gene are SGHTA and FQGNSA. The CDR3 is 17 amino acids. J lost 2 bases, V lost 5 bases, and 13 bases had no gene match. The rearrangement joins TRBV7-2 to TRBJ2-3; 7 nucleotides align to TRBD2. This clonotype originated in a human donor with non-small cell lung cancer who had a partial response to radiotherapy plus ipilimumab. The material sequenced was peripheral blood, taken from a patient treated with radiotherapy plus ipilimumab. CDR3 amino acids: CASSLDRLAVLTDTQYF. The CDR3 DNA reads TGTGCCAGCAGCCTAGATCGACTAGCAGTCCTCACAGATACGCAGTATTTT.